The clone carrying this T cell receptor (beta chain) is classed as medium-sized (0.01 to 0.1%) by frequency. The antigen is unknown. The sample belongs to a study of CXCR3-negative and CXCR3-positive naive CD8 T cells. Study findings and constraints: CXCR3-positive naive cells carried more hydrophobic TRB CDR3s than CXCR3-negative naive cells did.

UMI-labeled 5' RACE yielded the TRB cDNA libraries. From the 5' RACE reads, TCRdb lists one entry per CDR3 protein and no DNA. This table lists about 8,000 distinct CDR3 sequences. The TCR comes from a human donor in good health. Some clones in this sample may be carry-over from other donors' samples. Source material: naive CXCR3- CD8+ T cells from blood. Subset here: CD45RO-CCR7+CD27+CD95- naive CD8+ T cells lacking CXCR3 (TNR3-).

CDR3 residues: CSVEDPGRANTGELFF. The chain is built from TRBV29-1 and TRBJ2-2. Per the germline V gene, CDR1 is SQVTM and CDR2 is ANQGSEA. This CDR3 is 16 amino acids long.